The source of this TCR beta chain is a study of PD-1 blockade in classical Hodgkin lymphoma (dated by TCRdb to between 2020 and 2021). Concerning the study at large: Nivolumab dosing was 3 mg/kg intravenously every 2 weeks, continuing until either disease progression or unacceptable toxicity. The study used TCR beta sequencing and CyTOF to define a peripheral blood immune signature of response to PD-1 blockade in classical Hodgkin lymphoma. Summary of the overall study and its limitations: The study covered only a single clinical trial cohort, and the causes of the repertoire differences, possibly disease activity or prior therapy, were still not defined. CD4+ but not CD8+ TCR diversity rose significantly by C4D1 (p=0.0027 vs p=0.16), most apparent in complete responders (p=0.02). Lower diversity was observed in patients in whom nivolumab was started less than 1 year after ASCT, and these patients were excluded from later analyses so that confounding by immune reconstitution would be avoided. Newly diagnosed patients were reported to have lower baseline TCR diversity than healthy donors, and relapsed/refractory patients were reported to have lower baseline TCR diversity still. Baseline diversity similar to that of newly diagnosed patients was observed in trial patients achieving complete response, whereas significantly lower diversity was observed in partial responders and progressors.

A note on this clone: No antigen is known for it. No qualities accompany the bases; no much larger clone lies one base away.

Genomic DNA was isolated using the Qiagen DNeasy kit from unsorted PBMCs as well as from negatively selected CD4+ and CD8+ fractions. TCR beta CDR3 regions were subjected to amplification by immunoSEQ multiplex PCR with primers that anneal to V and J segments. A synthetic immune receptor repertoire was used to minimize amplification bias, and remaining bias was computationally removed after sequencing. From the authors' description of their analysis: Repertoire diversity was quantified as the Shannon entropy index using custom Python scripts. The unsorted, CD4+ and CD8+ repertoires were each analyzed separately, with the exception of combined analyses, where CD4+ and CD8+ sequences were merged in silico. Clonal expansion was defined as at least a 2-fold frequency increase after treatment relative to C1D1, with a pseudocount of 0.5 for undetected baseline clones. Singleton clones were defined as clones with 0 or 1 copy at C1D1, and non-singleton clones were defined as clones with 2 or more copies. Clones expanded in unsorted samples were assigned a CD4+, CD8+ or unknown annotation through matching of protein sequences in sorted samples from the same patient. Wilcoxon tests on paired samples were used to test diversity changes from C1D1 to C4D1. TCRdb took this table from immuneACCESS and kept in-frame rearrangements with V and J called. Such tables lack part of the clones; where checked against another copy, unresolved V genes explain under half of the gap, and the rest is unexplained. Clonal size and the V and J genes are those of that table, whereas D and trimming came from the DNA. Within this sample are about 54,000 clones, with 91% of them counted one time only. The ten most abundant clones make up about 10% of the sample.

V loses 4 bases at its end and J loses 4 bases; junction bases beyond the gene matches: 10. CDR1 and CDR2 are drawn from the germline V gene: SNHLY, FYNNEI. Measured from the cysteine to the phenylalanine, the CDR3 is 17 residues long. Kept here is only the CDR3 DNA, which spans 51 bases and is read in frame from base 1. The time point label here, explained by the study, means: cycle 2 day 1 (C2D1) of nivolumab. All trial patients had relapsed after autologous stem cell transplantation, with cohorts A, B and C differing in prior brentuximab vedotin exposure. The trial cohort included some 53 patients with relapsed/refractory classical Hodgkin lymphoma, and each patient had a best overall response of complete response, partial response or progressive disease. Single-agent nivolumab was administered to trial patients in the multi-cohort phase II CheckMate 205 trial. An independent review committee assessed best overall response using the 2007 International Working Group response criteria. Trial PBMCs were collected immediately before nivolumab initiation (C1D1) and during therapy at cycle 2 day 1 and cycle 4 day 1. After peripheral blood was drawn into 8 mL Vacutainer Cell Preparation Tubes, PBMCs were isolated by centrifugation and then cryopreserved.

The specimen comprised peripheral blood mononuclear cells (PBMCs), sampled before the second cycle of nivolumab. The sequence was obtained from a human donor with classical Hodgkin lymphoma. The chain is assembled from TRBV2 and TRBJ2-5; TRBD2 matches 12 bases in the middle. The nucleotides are TGTGCCAGCAGTGTTCGTTGGGCGGGACTAGCGGGAGAGACCCAGTACTTC. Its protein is CASSVRWAGLAGETQYF.